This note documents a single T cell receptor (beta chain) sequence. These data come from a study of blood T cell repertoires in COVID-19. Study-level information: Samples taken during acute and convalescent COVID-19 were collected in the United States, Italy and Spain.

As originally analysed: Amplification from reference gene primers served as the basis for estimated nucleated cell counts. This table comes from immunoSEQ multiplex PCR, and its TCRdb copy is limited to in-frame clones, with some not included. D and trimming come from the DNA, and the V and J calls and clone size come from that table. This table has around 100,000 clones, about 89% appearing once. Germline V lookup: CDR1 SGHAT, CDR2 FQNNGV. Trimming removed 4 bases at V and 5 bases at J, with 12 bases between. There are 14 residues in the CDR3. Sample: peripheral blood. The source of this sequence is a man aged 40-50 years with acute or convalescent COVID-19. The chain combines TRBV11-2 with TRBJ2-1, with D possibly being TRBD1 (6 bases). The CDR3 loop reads CASSWTVLDNEQFF. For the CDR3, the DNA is TGTGCCAGCAGCTGGACAGTCCTGGACAATGAGCAGTTCTTC. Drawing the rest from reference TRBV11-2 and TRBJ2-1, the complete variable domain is EAGVAQSPRYKIIEKRQSVAFWCNPISGHATLYWYQQILGQGPKLLIQFQNNGVVDDSQLPKDRFSAERLKGVDSTLKIQPAKLEDSAVYLCASSWTVLDNEQFFGPGTRLTVL.